This T cell receptor (beta chain) came from a study of T cell responses to AZD1222 COVID-19 vaccine. The table came from immunoSEQ multiplex PCR; TCRdb's copy has only in-frame clones and leaves some out. The top ten clones hold 3.5% to 5% of a sample with some 150,000 clones, roughly four fifths of them seen once. As concerns this clone: Its matching antigen is unknown.

Study-wide points: Across the whole spike, CD4 TCRs peaked at regions 160-218 and 743-854. A mostly white British donor set with more females was recruited, and clonal diversity was possibly underestimated. Spike-specific TCR breadth and depth were elevated following two AZD1222 doses.

The CDR3 contains 11 residues. Germline V CDR1 and CDR2: SNHLY, FYNNEI. With 6 bases removed from V and 7 bases from J, the gap between germline ends came to 9 bases. V is TRBV2 and J is TRBJ1-1; tentative D call: TRBD1 (5 bases). Sequencing was performed on peripheral blood, taken on day 0 of MenACWY control vaccination. The receptor was derived from an adult in good health. For the CDR3, the DNA is TGTGCCAGCAGAGGGGCGGTTGAAGCTTTCTTT. Translation: CASRGAVEAFF. The variable domain in full, completed from reference TRBV2 and TRBJ1-1, reads EPEVTQTPSHQVTQMGQEVILRCVPISNHLYFYWYRQILGQKVEFLVSFYNNEISEKSEIFDDQFSVERPDGSNFTLKIRSTKLEDSAMYFCASRGAVEAFFGQGTRLTVV.